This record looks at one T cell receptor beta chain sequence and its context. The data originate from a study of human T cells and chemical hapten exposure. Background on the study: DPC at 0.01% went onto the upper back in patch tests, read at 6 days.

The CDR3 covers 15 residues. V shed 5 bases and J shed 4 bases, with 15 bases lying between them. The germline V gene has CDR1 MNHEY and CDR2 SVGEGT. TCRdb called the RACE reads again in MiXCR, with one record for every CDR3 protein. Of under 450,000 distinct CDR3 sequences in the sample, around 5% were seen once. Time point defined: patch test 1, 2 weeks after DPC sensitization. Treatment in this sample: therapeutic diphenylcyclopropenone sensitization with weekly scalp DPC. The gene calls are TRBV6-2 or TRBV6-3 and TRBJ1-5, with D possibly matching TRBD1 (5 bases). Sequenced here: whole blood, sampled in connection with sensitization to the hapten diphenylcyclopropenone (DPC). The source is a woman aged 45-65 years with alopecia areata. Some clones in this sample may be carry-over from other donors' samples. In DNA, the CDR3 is TGTGCCAGCAGTCAACCGTATCGACAGAATCAGCCCCAGCATTTT. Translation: CASSQPYRQNQPQHF.